This T cell receptor beta chain was captured in a study of T cell repertoires in cytomegalovirus infection. This clonotype came up many times. The CDR3 is 11 residues long. V gave up 7 bases and J gave up 3 bases, with 7 bases separating them. The germline gives CDR1 MDHEN, CDR2 SYDVKM. Using its own MiXCR run on the reads, TCRdb lists one record per CDR3 protein. The data hold approximately 71,000 distinct CDR3 sequences, with 3.5% to 4% observed a single time. This clonotype originated in a human donor in good health (CMV status not recorded). Some clones in this sample may be carry-over from other donors' samples. The sequencing input was PBMCs. The rearrangement uses TRBV28 and TRBJ2-7; D tentatively fits TRBD1 or TRBD2 (5 bases each). CDR3 amino acids: CASTGRYEQYF. Written as DNA, the CDR3 is TGTGCCAGCACGGGGCGCTACGAGCAGTACTTC.